This TCR beta chain was recorded in a study of T-cell reconstitution after alpha-beta-depleted transplantation in children. Remarks on this clonotype: The antigen is unknown.

Study results and caveats: Expanded graft clones numbering several hundred reportedly gave rise to alpha-beta T cells about two months after transplant. Surviving thymic progenitors and recipient T cells were the source of high TCRbeta diversity at day 60 in some patients. T-cell numbers and diversity one year post-transplant derived largely from freshly generated T cells.

A TCRbeta library incorporating unique molecular identifiers was prepared. TCRdb reanalysed the PCR reads using MiXCR and keeps one entry per CDR3 protein. This sample has around 960,000 distinct CDR3 sequences; 25% to 30% occur once, and the top ten carry under 30%. The input for sequencing was PBMCs, mostly from graft donor cells, taken 360 days after TCRalphabeta/CD19-depleted stem cell transplant. The source of this sequence is a boy less than two years old who had a stem cell transplant for SCID, so the T cells may come from the graft donor.

In DNA, the CDR3 is TGCGCCAGCAGCCAAATTCTCAGGGATATATATGGCTACACCTTC. As protein: CASSQILRDIYGYTF. V gene TRBV4-1 combines with J gene TRBJ1-2; a possible D gene is TRBD1 (5 bases). The CDR3 runs to 15 residues. Trimming removed 2 bases from V and 5 bases from J, with 15 bases in between. Germline V lookup: CDR1 MGHRA, CDR2 YSYEKL.